This T cell receptor beta chain derives from a study of blood T cell repertoires in COVID-19. Repertoires were generated with immunoSEQ multiplex PCR, while TCRdb's copy carries only in-frame clones and drops some. The sample carries around 100,000 clones, roughly 86% recorded once. CDR3 length equals 15 residues. V was pared by 1 base and J by 0 bases, with 10 bases between. Germline V gene data show CDR1 as MGHDK and CDR2 as SYGVNS. The chain recombines TRBV25-1 with TRBJ2-7; possibly TRBD2 for D (5 bases). Sequencing was performed on peripheral blood. The clonotype was recovered from a woman in her twenties or thirties with acute or convalescent COVID-19. The CDR3 spells CASSELTGSSYEQYF. The CDR3 nucleotides are TGTGCCAGCAGTGAATTAACGGGATCCTCCTACGAGCAGTACTTC.